This T cell receptor (beta chain) comes out of a study of T cells in Graves' hyperthyroidism and ophthalmopathy. This clonotype was detected ten times or more. Based on clinical symptoms, serum thyroxine and TRAb, thyroid ultrasound and orbital computed tomography, diagnoses were reached. V was clipped by 5 bases and J by 4 bases, with 14 bases between them. The CDR3 runs 14 residues. Germline V lookup: CDR1 SGHTA, CDR2 FQGNSA. Regions amplified from RNA transcripts were the TCR beta CDR3 regions. First-round RT-PCR targeting the TCR CDR3 was performed with the HTBI primer set. Each CDR3 protein gets one entry after TCRdb re-called the multiplex PCR reads with MiXCR. The table lists around 600,000 distinct CDR3 sequences, 15% to 18% of them singletons.

This clonotype was sampled from a woman aged 25 to 45 with Graves' hyperthyroidism. V gene TRBV7-2 combines with J gene TRBJ1-1; weak D call: TRBD1 (5 bases). Source material: blood. The CDR3 reads CASSQLSGGTEAFF. In DNA, the CDR3 is TGTGCCAGCAGCCAGCTATCCGGGGGCACTGAAGCTTTCTTT.